The present T cell receptor (beta chain) was sequenced within a study of blood T cell repertoires in COVID-19. Study summary: Samples representing acute and convalescent COVID-19 were sourced from the United States, Italy and Spain. T cells, B-cell-depleted T cells, or PBMCs provided the cDNA or gDNA that served as material.

TCRdb's copy holds only in-frame clones and misses some; the assay was immunoSEQ multiplex PCR. The sample yields approximately 500,000 clones, around 90% seen once. The CDR3 runs 14 residues. V shed 9 bases and J shed 0 bases, with 12 bases lying between them. CDR1 SNHLY and CDR2 FYNNEI come from the germline V gene. The sequenced material came from peripheral blood. This TCR was sampled from a woman aged 50 to 60 with COVID-19, enrolled during active disease. The rearrangement links TRBV2 to TRBJ2-4, with D possibly matching TRBD1 (5 bases). CDR3 amino acids: CASEPDIAKNIQYF. The CDR3 coding sequence is TGTGCCAGTGAGCCGGACATAGCCAAAAACATTCAGTACTTC. Based on the CDR3 plus reference TRBV2 and TRBJ2-4, the full variable domain is EPEVTQTPSHQVTQMGQEVILRCVPISNHLYFYWYRQILGQKVEFLVSFYNNEISEKSEIFDDQFSVERPDGSNFTLKIRSTKLEDSAMYFCASEPDIAKNIQYFGAGTRLSVL.